This T cell receptor beta chain derives from a study of beta chain features in type 1 diabetes. Findings and limits, study-wide: All four CD4+ subsets from Type 1 diabetes patients carried moderately but significantly shorter TCRB CDR3s.

A note on this clone: Its target is unknown.

TCRB transcripts that were expressed got sequenced, as all of the isolated RNA had been reverse transcribed. Libraries were prepared by immunoSEQ multiplex PCR; TCRdb keeps only in-frame clonotypes and omits some of them. The sample holds some 270,000 clones, approximately 10% seen once. In germline, CDR1 is SGDLS, CDR2 YYNGEE. This CDR3 comprises 17 residues. V shed 1 base and J 3 bases; nucleotides not matched to a gene: 4. One heparinised draw, averaging around 0.12 L, was taken per donor. Stem cell-like memory, regulatory, central memory and naive CD4+ cells were sorted via CD45RO/CCR7/CD25/CD127/CD95/CD27. All sorted populations exceeded 98% purity.

This TCR was sampled from a man under 40 with type 1 diabetes. The sample comprised naive CD4+ T cells from blood. The chain employs TRBV9 and TRBJ2-1, with 13 bases that match TRBD2. The CDR3 sequence: CASSVSWTSGGYNEQFF. CDR3 bases: TGTGCCAGCAGCGTATCCTGGACTAGCGGGGGCTACAATGAGCAGTTCTTC.